The rows below give T cell receptor beta chains drawn from one sample of a study of vaccination and CD4 T cells after COVID-19. Via MiXCR, TCRdb re-called the PCR reads, giving one row per CDR3 protein. The table lists under 11,000 distinct CDR3 sequences, 65% to 75% of them singletons. For these receptors, no antigen is known. The sequenced sample was CD4+ T cells from blood, cultured in vitro. The source is a human donor who had recovered from COVID-19. CDR3s include the opening cysteine and the closing phenylalanine or tryptophan. A D gene is named only where the DNA matches it firmly. Only some rows state a clone size, as once, few, many or a class for expanded clones.

once | TRBJ2-2 | NA | TRBV28 | TGTGCCAGCGTACAAGGGGCCGGGGAGCTGTTTTTT | CASVQGAGELFF
NA | TRBJ2-7 | NA | TRBV7-7 | TGTGCTAGCAGCTTATTGGATGGCTACGAGCAGTACTTC | CASSLLDGYEQYF
NA | TRBJ2-7 | TRBD1 | TRBV6-1 | TGTGCCAGCAGGGACACAGGGGGCGGGTACGAGCAGTACTTC | CASRDTGGGYEQYF
NA | TRBJ1-1 | NA | TRBV27 | TGTGCCAGCAGGAAACAAGGCTACACTGAAGCTTTCTTT | CASRKQGYTEAFF
NA | TRBJ2-7 | NA | TRBV27 | TGTGCCAGCAAAGGGATCTCGGCCCCGGGACACTCCTACGAGCAGTACTTC | CASKGISAPGHSYEQYF
large | TRBJ1-5 | NA | TRBV19 | TGTGCCAGTACCTACTCTGGGGCGGGGGCCCCGGGCCAGCCCCAGCATTTT | CASTYSGAGAPGQPQHF
NA | TRBJ1-1 | NA | TRBV27 | TGTGCCAGCAGTTTAAATAGGCTGAACACTGAAGCTTTCTTT | CASSLNRLNTEAFF
NA | TRBJ1-6 | TRBD1 | TRBV27 | TGTGCCAGCAGGCCCGCAGGGGGCTGGAATTCACCCCTCCACTTT | CASRPAGGWNSPLHF
NA | TRBJ2-7 | TRBD2 | TRBV6-5 | TGTGCCAGCAGTTTGGGACTAGCGGCCTTCTACGAGCAGTACTTC | CASSLGLAAFYEQYF
NA | TRBJ1-5 | TRBD1 | TRBV28 | TGTGCCAGCAGCCCACAGGGGAAGGGTCAGCCCCAGCATTTT | CASSPQGKGQPQHF
NA | TRBJ1-2 | TRBD1 | TRBV20-1 | TGCAGTGCTGGAGACAGGGGGCTAGGCTACACCTTC | CSAGDRGLGYTF
NA | TRBJ1-3 | NA | TRBV10-3 | TGTGCCATCACAGGGACCTGGGCAAGCAACACCATATATTTT | CAITGTWASNTIYF
NA | TRBJ1-1 | NA | TRBV6-1 | TGTGCCAGCAGTGCGGGGTACTGGCCTGAAGCTTTCTTT | CASSAGYWPEAFF
NA | TRBJ1-5 | NA | TRBV20-1 | TGCAGTGCGTGGAGACAGTATGGAAATCAGCCCCAGCATTTT | CSAWRQYGNQPQHF
few | TRBJ1-1 | NA | TRBV19 | TGTGCCAGTAGCGAGGGGAGGGCGAGGGTTTGGACTGAAGCTTTCTTT | CASSEGRARVWTEAFF
NA | TRBJ2-7 | TRBD2 | TRBV7-6 | TGTGCCAGCAGCTTACTTAGCGGGAGCTACGAGCAGTACTTC | CASSLLSGSYEQYF
few | TRBJ1-2 | NA | TRBV7-3 | TGTGCCAGCAGCTCCGACCACAGGGACGGTGGCTACACCTTC | CASSSDHRDGGYTF
medium-sized | TRBJ1-2 | TRBD1 | TRBV6-5 | TGTGCCAGCAGTTTCACGGGACAGGGAGTTTTCTACACCTTC | CASSFTGQGVFYTF
NA | TRBJ2-1 | NA | TRBV6-2/TRBV6-3 | TGTGCCAGCACGGGGATGACAGCCAGCTCCTACAATGAGCAGTTCTTC | CASTGMTASSYNEQFF
NA | TRBJ2-7 | TRBD1 | TRBV7-2 | TGTGCCAGCAGCCCCCTAGACCCCCGACAGGGCCACGAGCAGTACTTC | CASSPLDPRQGHEQYF
NA | TRBJ1-1 | NA | TRBV20-1 | TGCAGTGCTAGAACACAAGGACCCTTTGAAGCTTTCTTT | CSARTQGPFEAFF
NA | TRBJ1-5 | TRBD1 | TRBV27 | TGTGCCAGCAGTCCCTTCGACAGGGGCAATCAGCCCCAGCATTTT | CASSPFDRGNQPQHF
NA | TRBJ1-2 | TRBD1 | TRBV20-1 | TGCAGTGCTAGATCACCCTTGGGACAGGGAGGTCGCGCCTACACCTTC | CSARSPLGQGGRAYTF
NA | TRBJ2-5 | TRBD2 | TRBV29-1 | TGCAGCGTTGTTTCGGGACTAGCGGGAGGCCGAAGACAAGAGACCCAGTACTTC | CSVVSGLAGGRRQETQYF
NA | TRBJ2-7 | NA | TRBV12-3/TRBV12-4 | TGTGCCAGCAGTTTAGCGGGAAAAAGTGTCGAGCAGTACTTC | CASSLAGKSVEQYF
NA | TRBJ2-1 | NA | TRBV20-1 | TGCAGTGCCAACAGTGGGCCCAATGAGCAGTTCTTC | CSANSGPNEQFF
NA | TRBJ2-5 | TRBD1 | TRBV20-1 | TGCAGTGCAAAGACAGGGGGCGTGGAGACCCAGTACTTC | CSAKTGGVETQYF
NA | TRBJ2-1 | NA | TRBV24-1 | TGTGCCACCAGTAAGTGGCGGGAAAGAGGATATGAGCAGTTCTTC | CATSKWRERGYEQFF
NA | TRBJ1-5 | NA | TRBV7-8 | TGTGCCAGCAGCTTAGAGCTCGAGGGTCAGCCCCAGCATTTT | CASSLELEGQPQHF
NA | TRBJ2-5 | NA | TRBV21-1 | TGTGCCAGCAGCTCACCGGGACGGACAAAAGAGACCCAGTACTTC | CASSSPGRTKETQYF
NA | TRBJ2-7 | NA | TRBV2 | TGTGCCAGCAGCACCGGGACGGAGGCCTACGAGCAGTACTTC | CASSTGTEAYEQYF
NA | TRBJ2-7 | TRBD2 | TRBV7-9 | TGTGCCAGCAGCCGAGCGTTAGCGGGACTCTACGAGCAGTACTTC | CASSRALAGLYEQYF
NA | TRBJ2-1 | TRBD1 | TRBV20-1 | TGCAGTGCTAGGAAGGGACAGGGGGCCTACAATGAGCAGTTCTTC | CSARKGQGAYNEQFF
NA | TRBJ1-5 | TRBD1 | TRBV6-1 | TGTGCCAGCTACCAGGGGGGCAATCAGCCCCAGCATTTT | CASYQGGNQPQHF
NA | TRBJ2-1 | TRBD2 | TRBV15 | TGTGCCACCAGCAGATCTAGCGGGAGGTATGACGAGCAGTTCTTC | CATSRSSGRYDEQFF
NA | TRBJ1-1 | TRBD1 | TRBV15 | TGTGCCACCAGCCCCACGACAGGGCTCGCCACTGAAGCTTTCTTT | CATSPTTGLATEAFF
NA | TRBJ1-2 | NA | TRBV20-1 | TGCAGTGCTAGAGACCCCAGGGGCAGTGGCTACACCTTC | CSARDPRGSGYTF
NA | TRBJ2-7 | TRBD1 | TRBV2 | TGTGCCAGCACCTCCACCTGGGACAGGGCCTACGAGCAGTACTTC | CASTSTWDRAYEQYF
NA | TRBJ1-1 | NA | TRBV27 | TGTGCCAGCAGTCCCCTGGGGAACACTGAAGCTTTCTTT | CASSPLGNTEAFF
NA | TRBJ2-7 | TRBD2 | TRBV27 | TGTGCCAGCAGTTACGTGGGACTAGCGGGAGAGCAGTACTTC | CASSYVGLAGEQYF
once | TRBJ2-7 | TRBD2 | TRBV27 | TGTGCCAGCAGGTCAACTAGCGGGTTCTCCTACGAGCAGTACTTC | CASRSTSGFSYEQYF
few | TRBJ2-3 | NA | TRBV4-1 | TGCGCCAGCAGCCAAGGGAGGGGGGTAGGGCGGGTCGCAGATACGCAGTATTTT | CASSQGRGVGRVADTQYF
NA | TRBJ1-5 | NA | TRBV21-1 | TGTGCCAGCAACAATCCCCTCCCCCCTTGGCCGGGTAGCAATCAGCCCCAGCATTTT | CASNNPLPPWPGSNQPQHF
NA | TRBJ1-6 | TRBD1 | TRBV27 | TGTGCCAGCAGACCGGGACAGGCGATATATAATTCACCCCTCCACTTT | CASRPGQAIYNSPLHF
NA | TRBJ2-1 | NA | TRBV4-3 | TGCGCCAGCAGCCCCAGGGGGGGTAATGAGCAGTTCTTC | CASSPRGGNEQFF
NA | TRBJ1-1 | TRBD1 | TRBV20-1 | TGCAGTGCTAAAGGGGGCTCGAACACTGAAGCTTTCTTT | CSAKGGSNTEAFF
NA | TRBJ1-2 | TRBD1 | TRBV7-8 | TGTGCCAGCAGCTTACAGGGGACAGGGCTGAGCAACTATGGCTACACCTTC | CASSLQGTGLSNYGYTF
once | TRBJ1-5 | NA | TRBV19 | TGTGCCAGTAGTACGCCGGCCGGGGCGAAGCCCCAGCATTTT | CASSTPAGAKPQHF
once | TRBJ2-7 | TRBD1 | TRBV11-2 | TGTGCCAGCAGCTACGAAGGGGGCGCGGGCCACGAGCAGTACTTC | CASSYEGGAGHEQYF
NA | TRBJ2-5 | NA | TRBV11-3 | TGTGCCAGCAGCCTTGGTCACACCCAAGAGACCCAGTACTTC | CASSLGHTQETQYF
NA | TRBJ1-1 | TRBD1 | TRBV28 | TGTGCCAGCAAAAGAGGGGGTACAGGGGTGGCTTTCTTT | CASKRGGTGVAFF
NA | TRBJ2-1 | TRBD2 | TRBV10-2 | TGCGCCAGCAGGGCTAGCGGGAGGGATGAGCAGTTCTTC | CASRASGRDEQFF
NA | TRBJ2-7 | NA | TRBV27 | TGTGCCAGCAGTTCGCGGGGGCGGGTAGGCGGTGGGGGGGTGGTAGAGCAGTACTTC | CASSSRGRVGGGGVVEQYF
medium-sized | TRBJ1-5 | NA | TRBV28 | TGTGCCAGCAGTTTAGCCAGGGGTGATAACCAGCCCCAGCATTTT | CASSLARGDNQPQHF
NA | TRBJ1-5 | NA | TRBV19 | TGTGCCAGTAGTATTGGGTCCACGCCGAATCAGCCCCAGCATTTT | CASSIGSTPNQPQHF
NA | TRBJ2-7 | NA | TRBV20-1 | TGCAGTGCTACCCAAAAGGAGTCGGAGCAGTACTTC | CSATQKESEQYF
NA | TRBJ2-1 | TRBD1 | TRBV19 | TGTGCCAGTAGTATAGGCTGGACAGGGATCAATGAGCAGTTCTTC | CASSIGWTGINEQFF